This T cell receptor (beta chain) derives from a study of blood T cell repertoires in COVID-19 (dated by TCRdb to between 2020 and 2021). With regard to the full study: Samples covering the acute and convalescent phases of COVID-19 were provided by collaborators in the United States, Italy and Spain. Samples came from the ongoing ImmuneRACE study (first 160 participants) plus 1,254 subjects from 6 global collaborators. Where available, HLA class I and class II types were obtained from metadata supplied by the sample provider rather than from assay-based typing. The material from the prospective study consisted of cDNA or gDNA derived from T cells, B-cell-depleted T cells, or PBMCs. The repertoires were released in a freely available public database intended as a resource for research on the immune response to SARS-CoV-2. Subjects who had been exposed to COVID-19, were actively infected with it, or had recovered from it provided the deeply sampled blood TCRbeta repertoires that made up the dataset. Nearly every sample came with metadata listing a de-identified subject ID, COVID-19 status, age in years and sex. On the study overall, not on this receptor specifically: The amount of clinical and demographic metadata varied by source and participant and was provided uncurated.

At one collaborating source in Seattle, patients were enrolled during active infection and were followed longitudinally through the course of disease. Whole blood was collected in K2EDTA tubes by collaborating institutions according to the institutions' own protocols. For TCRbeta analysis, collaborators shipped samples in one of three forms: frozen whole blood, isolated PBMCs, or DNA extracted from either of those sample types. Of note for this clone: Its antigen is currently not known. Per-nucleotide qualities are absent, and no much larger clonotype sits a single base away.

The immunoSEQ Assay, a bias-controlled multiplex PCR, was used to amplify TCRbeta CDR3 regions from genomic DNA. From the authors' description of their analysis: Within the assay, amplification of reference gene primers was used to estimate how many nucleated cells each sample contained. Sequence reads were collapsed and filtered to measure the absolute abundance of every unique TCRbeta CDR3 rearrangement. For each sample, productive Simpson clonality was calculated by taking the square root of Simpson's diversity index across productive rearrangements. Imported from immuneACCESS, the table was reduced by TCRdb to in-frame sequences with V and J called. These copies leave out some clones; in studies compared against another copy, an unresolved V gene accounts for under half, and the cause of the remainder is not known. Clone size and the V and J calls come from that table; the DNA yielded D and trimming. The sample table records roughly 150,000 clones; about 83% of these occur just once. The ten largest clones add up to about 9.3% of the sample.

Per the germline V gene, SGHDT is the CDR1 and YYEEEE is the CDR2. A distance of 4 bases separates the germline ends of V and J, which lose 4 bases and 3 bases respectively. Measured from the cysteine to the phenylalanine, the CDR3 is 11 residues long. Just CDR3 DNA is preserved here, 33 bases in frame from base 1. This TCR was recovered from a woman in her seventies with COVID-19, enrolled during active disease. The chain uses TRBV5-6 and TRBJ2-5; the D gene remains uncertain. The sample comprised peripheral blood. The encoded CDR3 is CASSVKETQYF. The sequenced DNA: TGTGCCAGCAGCGTTAAAGAGACCCAGTACTTC.